The rows below give T cell receptor beta chains drawn from one sample of a study of immune evolution from preneoplasia to lung adenocarcinoma. Measured with immunoSEQ multiplex PCR; TCRdb has only the in-frame clones, and not every one. The table includes about 4,900 clones, about three quarters detected once. Material: FFPE minimally invasive lung adenocarcinoma tissue. The receptors stem from a person aged 55 to 79 with lung adenocarcinoma. Both conserved end residues are part of each CDR3. Each record gives: CDR3 length, D gene, V gene, J gene, clone size, CDR3 protein, CDR3 DNA. The D gene is left open where the match is weak. A clone size is listed for some rows: how often the clone was seen (once, few, many), or a class if it is expanded.

cdr3_length: 10; d_call: -; v_call: TRBV2; j_call: TRBJ1-2; clone_size: -; cdr3_aa: CASRGIGYTF; cdr3_nt: TGTGCCAGCAGGGGAATCGGCTACACCTTC
cdr3_length: 15; d_call: -; v_call: TRBV5-1; j_call: TRBJ2-2; clone_size: few; cdr3_aa: CASSPLATGAGELFF; cdr3_nt: TGCGCCAGCAGCCCTTTGGCGACTGGTGCCGGGGAGCTGTTTTTT
cdr3_length: 16; d_call: -; v_call: TRBV9; j_call: TRBJ1-1; clone_size: large; cdr3_aa: CASSVEGGTRYTEAFF; cdr3_nt: TGTGCCAGCAGCGTAGAGGGCGGGACGAGGTACACTGAAGCTTTCTTT
cdr3_length: 15; d_call: TRBD1; v_call: TRBV5-1; j_call: TRBJ2-5; clone_size: -; cdr3_aa: CASSLTGGLQETQYF; cdr3_nt: TGCGCCAGCAGCTTGACAGGGGGGTTGCAAGAGACCCAGTACTTC
cdr3_length: 10; d_call: TRBD1; v_call: TRBV20-1; j_call: TRBJ1-2; clone_size: large; cdr3_aa: CSADRGYYTF; cdr3_nt: TGCAGTGCAGACAGGGGGTACTACACCTTC
cdr3_length: 14; d_call: TRBD1; v_call: TRBV2; j_call: TRBJ1-2; clone_size: -; cdr3_aa: CASSYQGESYGYTF; cdr3_nt: TGTGCCAGCAGTTATCAGGGGGAAAGCTATGGCTACACCTTC
cdr3_length: 13; d_call: -; v_call: TRBV11-2; j_call: TRBJ2-7; clone_size: -; cdr3_aa: CASSSTGLGEQYF; cdr3_nt: TGTGCCAGCAGCTCTACAGGGTTGGGCGAGCAGTACTTC
cdr3_length: 20; d_call: TRBD2; v_call: TRBV12-5; j_call: TRBJ2-1; clone_size: -; cdr3_aa: CASGLLPIAGGRHSYNEQFF; cdr3_nt: TGTGCTAGTGGTCTCCTTCCGATAGCGGGGGGCCGCCACTCCTACAATGAGCAGTTCTTC
cdr3_length: 14; d_call: TRBD1; v_call: TRBV7-9; j_call: TRBJ1-5; clone_size: -; cdr3_aa: CASSPGQGGQPQHF; cdr3_nt: TGTGCCAGCAGCCCCGGACAGGGGGGTCAGCCCCAGCATTTT
cdr3_length: 14; d_call: -; v_call: TRBV5-1; j_call: TRBJ2-3; clone_size: -; cdr3_aa: CASSLAGVLDTQYF; cdr3_nt: TGCGCCAGCAGCTTAGCAGGGGTTTTGGATACGCAGTATTTT
cdr3_length: 17; d_call: TRBD2; v_call: TRBV10-1; j_call: TRBJ2-1; clone_size: few; cdr3_aa: CASSEGSSGASYNEQFF; cdr3_nt: TGCGCCAGCAGTGAGGGGTCTAGCGGGGCTTCCTACAATGAGCAGTTCTTC
cdr3_length: 14; d_call: TRBD1; v_call: TRBV5-8; j_call: TRBJ1-6; clone_size: -; cdr3_aa: CASSMGQWGSPLHF; cdr3_nt: TGTGCCAGCAGCATGGGACAGTGGGGTTCACCCCTCCACTTT
cdr3_length: 15; d_call: TRBD1; v_call: TRBV18; j_call: TRBJ1-6; clone_size: -; cdr3_aa: CASSPVRQGASPLHF; cdr3_nt: TGTGCCAGCTCACCAGTGAGACAGGGGGCTTCACCCCTCCACTTT
cdr3_length: 13; d_call: -; v_call: TRBV7-9; j_call: TRBJ2-7; clone_size: once; cdr3_aa: CASSRPPSGEQYF; cdr3_nt: TGTGCCAGCAGTCGCCCCCCGAGTGGCGAGCAGTACTTC
cdr3_length: 14; d_call: TRBD2; v_call: TRBV9; j_call: TRBJ2-3; clone_size: few; cdr3_aa: CASERGGQTDTQYF; cdr3_nt: TGTGCCAGCGAGCGGGGGGGCCAGACAGATACGCAGTATTTT
cdr3_length: 13; d_call: -; v_call: TRBV2; j_call: TRBJ1-5; clone_size: -; cdr3_aa: CASRLDNLQPQHF; cdr3_nt: TGTGCCAGCAGGTTGGACAATTTGCAGCCCCAGCATTTT
cdr3_length: 16; d_call: TRBD1; v_call: TRBV19; j_call: TRBJ1-5; clone_size: -; cdr3_aa: CASSAPGTGRFQPQHF; cdr3_nt: TGTGCCAGTAGCGCGCCCGGGACAGGGAGGTTTCAGCCCCAGCATTTT
cdr3_length: 13; d_call: -; v_call: TRBV7-8; j_call: TRBJ2-1; clone_size: few; cdr3_aa: CASSLNRVNEQFF; cdr3_nt: TGTGCCAGCAGCTTAAACAGGGTGAATGAGCAGTTCTTC
cdr3_length: 14; d_call: -; v_call: TRBV11-2; j_call: TRBJ2-7; clone_size: -; cdr3_aa: CASSLIQGSGEQYF; cdr3_nt: TGTGCCAGCAGCTTAATACAGGGCTCGGGAGAGCAGTACTTC